Shown below are 24 T cell receptor beta chains from a single sample sequenced in a study of blood T cell repertoires in COVID-19. TCRdb keeps only in-frame clones here, not all; method: immunoSEQ multiplex PCR. The sample records 130,000 to 150,000 clones, 88% being singletons. The sample comprised PBMCs or T cells enriched from blood (not recorded which). The receptors here all came from a woman aged 25 to 39 with acute COVID-19.

V usage is TRBV9 and J usage is TRBJ2-7; TRBD1 matches at 7 bases. CDR3 length equals 14 residues. Germline values: CDR1 SGDLS, CDR2 YYNGEE. V shed 0 bases, J shed 4 bases, and the junction held 4 bases outside the gene matches. CDR3 region: CASSVVPGGYEQYF. The CDR3 DNA reads as TGTGCCAGCAGCGTAGTGCCAGGGGGTTACGAGCAGTACTTC.

V is TRBV25-1 and J is TRBJ1-1; TRBD1 might be the D (5 bases). The length of the CDR3 is 14 residues. In germline, CDR1 is MGHDK, CDR2 SYGVNS. V was pared by 1 base and J by 3 bases, with 9 bases between. The CDR3 sequence is CASSEWGSDTEAFF. Written as DNA, the CDR3 is TGTGCCAGCAGTGAATGGGGCTCGGACACTGAAGCTTTCTTT. Together with reference TRBV25-1 and TRBJ1-1, the CDR3 gives the full variable domain: EADIYQTPRYLVIGTGKKITLECSQTMGHDKMYWYQQDPGMELHLIHYSYGVNSTEKGDLSSESTVSRIRTEHFPLTLESARPSHTSQYLCASSEWGSDTEAFFGQGTRLTVV.

The chain recombines TRBV30 with TRBJ2-1; D uncertain. V was clipped by 3 bases and J by 12 bases, with 21 bases between them. CDR1 is GTSNPN and CDR2 is SVGIG in the germline V gene (reference sequence). The CDR3 sequence is 14 residues long. The CDR3 coding sequence is TGTGCCTGGAGACTCCGCACCCTCCACTTGTCGCAGTTCTTC. Protein sequence: CAWRLRTLHLSQFF.

The rearrangement joins TRBV2 to TRBJ2-1; TRBD2 aligns across 9 bases. V lost 8 bases and J lost 5; bases outside the gene matches: 10. Germline CDR1 reads SNHLY; CDR2 reads FYNNEI. This CDR3 contains 15 residues. The CDR3 is CASGPGTSPNNEQFF. The CDR3 nucleotides read TGTGCCAGCGGCCCCGGGACTAGCCCCAACAATGAGCAGTTCTTC.

This clone occurred once. The V and J genes are TRBV18 and TRBJ2-7; TRBD2 aligns across 8 bases. The CDR3 consists of 15 residues. Trimming cost V 2 bases and J 5 bases; bases outside gene matches: 8. Germline V gives CDR1 KGHSH, CDR2 LQKENI. The CDR3 loop reads CASSPTGERENEQYF. The CDR3 nucleotides read TGTGCCAGCTCACCAACGGGGGAGCGGGAGAACGAGCAGTACTTC.

The chain employs TRBV5-1 and TRBJ1-4, with 9 bases that match TRBD1. Per germline, CDR1 SGHRS and CDR2 YFSETQ. The CDR3 is 16 amino acids. Germline trimming cut 4 bases from V and 8 bases from J; bases unmatched to any gene: 12. The CDR3 sequence is CASSRGMGTGNEKLFF. As DNA, the CDR3 is TGCGCCAGCAGCCGGGGTATGGGGACAGGGAACGAAAAACTGTTTTTT.

The V gene is TRBV5-6, the J gene TRBJ2-1; 12 nucleotides align to TRBD2. Germline assignment: CDR1 SGHDT and CDR2 YYEEEE. With 2 bases clipped from V and 3 bases from J, the junction kept 6 bases outside the gene matches. The CDR3 loop spans 17 amino acids. DNA for the CDR3: TGTGCCAGCAGCTTCCAACTAGCGGGAGGCATCTACAATGAGCAGTTCTTC. Protein: CASSFQLAGGIYNEQFF. The full variable domain, with the rest looked up from reference TRBV5-6 and TRBJ2-1, is DAGVTQSPTHLIKTRGQQVTLRCSPKSGHDTVSWYQQALGQGPQFIFQYYEEEERQRGNFPDRFSGHQFPNYSSELNVNALLLGDSALYLCASSFQLAGGIYNEQFFGPGTRLTVL.

The chain recombines TRBV28 with TRBJ2-2; tentatively, D is TRBD2 (5 bases). The V gene's germline CDR1 is MDHEN and CDR2 SYDVKM. Trimming took 5 bases from V and 7 from J, leaving 8 bases between them. This CDR3 spans 12 amino acids. CDR3 protein: CASSRRVGELFF. CDR3 bases: TGTGCCAGCAGTCGGCGGGTCGGGGAGCTGTTTTTT.

The rearrangement links TRBV25-1 to TRBJ1-2; D is perhaps TRBD1 (5 bases). Germline V gene sequence: CDR1 MGHDK, CDR2 SYGVNS. V lost 0 bases and J lost 7, with 15 bases in between. The CDR3 consists of 15 residues. The CDR3 sequence is CASSEYKGTQTGYTF. Written as DNA, the CDR3 is TGTGCCAGCAGTGAATATAAGGGGACTCAGACTGGCTACACCTTC.

V is TRBV10-3 and J is TRBJ2-2; 9 bases line up with TRBD1. Germline V CDR1 and CDR2: ENHRY, SYGVKD. V lost 2 bases to trimming and J lost 5 bases; unmatched junction nucleotides: 9. The CDR3 runs 17 residues. The CDR3 sequence is CAISETGTGLLTGELFF. CDR3 nucleotide sequence: TGTGCCATCAGTGAGACCGGGACAGGGCTCTTAACCGGGGAGCTGTTTTTT.

The genes are TRBV29-1 and TRBJ2-2, with 9 nucleotides matching TRBD1. CDR3 length: 13 amino acids. Trimming at V came to 1 base and at J to 6 bases, leaving 0 bases not matched to a gene. Germline values: CDR1 SQVTM, CDR2 ANQGSEA. In nucleotides, the CDR3 is TGCAGCGTTGAAGGACAGGGGGCCGGGGAGCTGTTTTTT. Translating it yields CSVEGQGAGELFF.

The J gene is TRBJ1-2, the V gene TRBV5-1; 9 positions agree with TRBD1. Germline loops: CDR1 SGHRS, CDR2 YFSETQ. The CDR3 length is 14 residues. J was trimmed by 6 bases and V by 4 bases; bases with no gene match: 7. CDR3 loop: CASSATGGPDGYTF. The CDR3 nucleotides read TGCGCCAGCAGCGCGACAGGGGGGCCGGATGGCTACACCTTC.

V gene TRBV19 combines with J gene TRBJ1-5; the D gene is possibly TRBD1 (5 bases). V was shortened by 6 bases and J by 3 bases, with 12 bases between the two germline ends. The germline V gene encodes CDR1 LNHDA and CDR2 SQIVND (reference sequence). The CDR3 loop spans 14 amino acids. The CDR3 loop reads CASRRQFLNQPQHF. CDR3 nucleotide sequence: TGTGCCAGTAGACGACAGTTCCTCAATCAGCCCCAGCATTTT.

This clone was recorded once. This chain connects TRBV23-1 to TRBJ2-7; perhaps TRBD2 as D (5 bases). TRBV23-1 is an ORF, with its function uncertain. Trimming stripped 6 bases from V and 3 bases from J, with 15 bases between. The CDR3 contains 14 residues. CDR3 loop: CASSGGGNHYEQYF. CDR3 DNA: TGCGCCAGCAGCGGCGGAGGCAACCACTACGAGCAGTACTTC.

DNA of the CDR3: TGTGCCAGCAGCTCTCCAGGGGTCACTGAAGCTTTCTTT. Translation gives CASSSPGVTEAFF. The rearrangement joins TRBV7-3 to TRBJ1-1, with a tentative D call TRBD1 (6 bases). The CDR3 is made up of 13 amino acids. The ends were cut back, 4 bases at V and 4 bases at J, with 10 bases in the middle. CDR1 is SGHTA and CDR2 is FQGTGA in the germline V gene.

This chain uses TRBV5-1 with TRBJ1-4; possible D gene TRBD1, 5 bases. From germline, CDR1 is SGHRS and CDR2 YFSETQ. CDR3 length equals 15 residues. Trimming removed 4 bases from V and 4 bases from J, with 14 bases in between. The CDR3, as DNA: TGCGCCAGCAGCCTGGCCCAGGGAATTAATGAAAAACTGTTTTTT. This encodes CASSLAQGINEKLFF.

The DNA for the CDR3 is TGCGCCAGCAGCCAAATTGAGGGAGAAGAGACCCAGTACTTC. This gives the protein CASSQIEGEETQYF. The chain links TRBV4-3 to TRBJ2-5; TRBD2 might be the D (5 bases). There are 14 residues in the CDR3. V lost 2 bases to trimming and J lost 3 bases, with 10 bases between them. CDR1 and CDR2 from the germline V gene are LGHNA and YSLEER.

The V gene is TRBV7-2, the J gene TRBJ2-5; D gene uncertain. The V end lost 3 bases, the J end lost 5 bases, and 10 bases lay between the germline ends. The CDR3 loop spans 13 amino acids. Germline V lookup: CDR1 SGHTA, CDR2 FQGNSA. The CDR3 DNA reads TGTGCCAGCAGCTTGGTAGATCGGGAGACCCAGTACTTC. Protein product: CASSLVDRETQYF.

The gene calls are TRBV3-1 (or the pseudogene TRBV3-2) and TRBJ2-1; TRBD2 matches at 8 bases. Unmatched junction bases numbered 14, after V lost 4 bases and J lost 3 bases. CDR1 is LGHDT, CDR2 YNNKEL, per germline (reference sequence). The CDR3 totals 18 residues. The CDR3 loop is CASSPRPPLAANYNEQFF. CDR3 nucleotides: TGTGCCAGCAGCCCCCGTCCCCCACTAGCGGCCAACTACAATGAGCAGTTCTTC.

The genes are TRBV5-4 and TRBJ2-3, with TRBD1 identical over 8 bases. CDR3 length: 15 residues. The germline gives CDR1 SGHNT, CDR2 YYREEE (reference sequence). Germline trimming cut 2 bases from V and 4 bases from J; bases unmatched to any gene: 6. The CDR3: CASSLIGQGSDTQYF. For the CDR3, the DNA is TGTGCCAGCAGCTTAATTGGACAGGGATCAGATACGCAGTATTTT.

This sequence joins TRBV28 and TRBJ1-2, with D maybe TRBD1 (5 bases). Germline V gene lookup returns CDR1 MDHEN and CDR2 SYDVKM. This CDR3 is 12 amino acids long. The V and J ends lost 6 bases and 6 bases respectively, with 11 bases between them. The DNA for the CDR3 is TGTGCCAGCAGGGGAGGGGATCATGGCTACACCTTC. Translated, it gives CASRGGDHGYTF.

This clone was counted once. This sequence joins TRBV29-1 and TRBJ1-5; D unclear. This CDR3 spans 12 amino acids. Looked up from germline, CDR1 is SQVTM and CDR2 is ANQGSEA. The germline V and J ends were trimmed by 7 bases and 6 bases, with 13 bases remaining between them. The CDR3 spells CSDSDAGQPQHF. The CDR3 DNA sequence: TGCAGCGATTCAGACGCGGGTCAGCCCCAGCATTTT.

This sequence joins TRBV5-1 and TRBJ2-2, with TRBD1 identical over 7 bases. Germline values: CDR1 SGHRS, CDR2 YFSETQ. The CDR3 has 15 amino acids. The V and J ends lost 4 bases and 6 bases, in that order; junction bases with no gene match: 9. The DNA of the CDR3 is TGCGCCAGCAGCCTGGAGACAGGGTTTGCCGGGGAGCTGTTTTTT. As protein: CASSLETGFAGELFF.

The CDR3 DNA is TGTGCCAGCAGCCACGAGGGACTAGCGGGAGGAGGGCGGATAAAAACGCAGTATTTT. Residues: CASSHEGLAGGGRIKTQYF. This chain uses TRBV7-8 with TRBJ2-3; TRBD2 agrees at 15 bases. J gave up 9 bases and V 5 bases, and 18 bases lay outside the gene matches. The CDR3 runs to 19 residues. Germline V CDR1 and CDR2: SGHVS, FQNEAQ.